Following are 21 T cell receptor beta chains from one sample sequenced in a study of T cell clones after liver transplantation. Clones were sequenced by immunoSEQ multiplex PCR, and TCRdb holds only the in-frame ones, with some missing. Counted here are around 60,000 clones, over 55% occurring once; the ten biggest clones make up about 15%. The sample consisted of CD4+ T cells from blood, taken before liver transplant. These TCRs come from a human donor who received a liver transplant.

This clone was recorded at least ten times. The chain carries TRBV2 and TRBJ1-6; TRBD1 matches at 9 bases. The CDR3 has 15 amino acids. V lost 9 bases, J lost 10 bases, and 13 bases stayed unmatched. Germline-derived CDR1 and CDR2 are SNHLY and FYNNEI. The CDR3 loop reads CASIAIDRGGSPLHF. DNA of the CDR3: TGTGCCAGTATCGCGATTGACAGGGGGGGATCACCCCTCCACTTT. Drawing the rest from reference TRBV2 and TRBJ1-6, the complete variable domain is EPEVTQTPSHQVTQMGQEVILRCVPISNHLYFYWYRQILGQKVEFLVSFYNNEISEKSEIFDDQFSVERPDGSNFTLKIRSTKLEDSAMYFCASIAIDRGGSPLHFGNGTRLTVT.

The chain recombines TRBV5-6 with TRBJ2-3; 10 bases match TRBD1. The J segment lost 1 base and the V segment lost 3 bases, leaving 5 bases of the junction unmatched. The germline CDR1 and CDR2 sequences are SGHDT and YYEEEE. The CDR3 covers 16 residues. The CDR3 DNA sequence: TGTGCCAGCAGCTGGGACAGGGGATATGGCACAGATACGCAGTATTTT. As protein: CASSWDRGYGTDTQYF.

CDR3 in DNA: TGCGCCAGCAGCCAAGATCCCCGGGACACCTTTGAAGCTTTCTTT. Translation: CASSQDPRDTFEAFF. The chain couples TRBV4-1 to TRBJ1-1; TRBD1 might be the D (6 bases). V lost 0 bases, J lost 7 bases, and 15 bases lay in between. The CDR3 loop spans 15 amino acids. CDR1 and CDR2 from the germline V gene are MGHRA and YSYEKL.

The V and J genes are TRBV5-1 and TRBJ2-7, with 9 nucleotides matching TRBD1. The ends lost 3 bases at V and 6 bases at J; junction bases unmatched: 13. The CDR3 is 16 residues long. Looked up from germline, CDR1 is SGHRS and CDR2 is YFSETQ. The CDR3 sequence is CASSSRQGVISGEQYF. The CDR3 DNA follows: TGCGCCAGCAGCTCAAGACAGGGGGTAATTTCCGGCGAGCAGTACTTC.

The chain couples TRBV7-3 to TRBJ2-3, with D possibly TRBD1 on 5 matching bases. Germline V gene sequence: CDR1 SGHTA, CDR2 FQGTGA. CDR3 length: 14 amino acids. V was cut by 2 bases and J by 2 bases, with 8 bases left in between. The CDR3 sequence: CASSLGRATDTQYF. In DNA form, the CDR3 reads TGTGCCAGCAGCTTAGGCAGGGCCACAGATACGCAGTATTTT.

This clone was counted only a few times. The chain is built from TRBV28 and TRBJ1-1; D may be TRBD1 (6 bases). V lost 6 bases, J lost 12 bases, and 17 bases lay in between. Germline V lookup: CDR1 MDHEN, CDR2 SYDVKM. The CDR3 has 12 residues. CDR3 DNA: TGTGCCAGCAGACCCTCCGGGACACGGACTTTCTTT. It is translated as CASRPSGTRTFF. Filled out from reference TRBV28 and TRBJ1-1, the complete variable domain reads DVKVTQSSRYLVKRTGEKVFLECVQDMDHENMFWYRQDPGLGLRLIYFSYDVKMKEKGDIPEGYSVSREKKERFSLILESASTNQTSMYLCASRPSGTRTFFGQGTRLTVV.

The chain is built from TRBV9 and TRBJ2-5, with 10 bases that match TRBD1. V lost 5 bases, J lost 4 bases, and 5 bases stayed unmatched. Germline CDR1 is SGDLS and CDR2 is YYNGEE. This CDR3 comprises 14 residues. The CDR3, as DNA: TGTGCCAGCAGTCTGACAGGGGGCTTAGAGACCCAGTACTTC. Its translation: CASSLTGGLETQYF.

The chain employs TRBV9 and TRBJ2-7; TRBD1 aligns across 7 bases. Germline trimming cut 3 bases from V and 9 bases from J; bases unmatched to any gene: 15. This CDR3 spans 15 amino acids. Germline assignment: CDR1 SGDLS and CDR2 YYNGEE. The CDR3 sequence: CASSDLRTGGGVQYF. The CDR3 DNA reads TGTGCCAGCAGCGACTTGAGGACAGGAGGCGGTGTGCAGTACTTC.

The chain has TRBV9 and TRBJ2-3; perhaps TRBD1 as D (6 bases). The V and J ends lost 3 bases and 8 bases respectively, with 13 bases between them. The CDR3 loop spans 13 amino acids. Germline V gene data show CDR1 as SGDLS and CDR2 as YYNGEE. The CDR3 bases are TGTGCCAGCAGCGGATCAGGGGTGGGTACGCAGTATTTT. Translated: CASSGSGVGTQYF.

This clone was detected once. The CDR3 coding sequence is TGTGCCAGCAAACCAGGGGCTAACTATGGCTACACCTTC. This encodes CASKPGANYGYTF. V gene TRBV2 combines with J gene TRBJ1-2, with D possibly matching TRBD1 (6 bases). CDR1 is SNHLY, CDR2 FYNNEI, per germline. V shed 7 bases and J shed 0 bases, with 9 bases lying between them. The CDR3 spans 13 residues. The complete variable domain, with remaining parts taken from reference TRBV2 and TRBJ1-2, reads EPEVTQTPSHQVTQMGQEVILRCVPISNHLYFYWYRQILGQKVEFLVSFYNNEISEKSEIFDDQFSVERPDGSNFTLKIRSTKLEDSAMYFCASKPGANYGYTFGSGTRLTVV.

The chain has TRBV7-8 and TRBJ2-7; 9 positions agree with TRBD1. This CDR3 spans 15 amino acids. V dropped 6 bases and J dropped 3; count of bases not matched to a gene: 9. Germline CDR1 reads SGHVS; CDR2 reads FQNEAQ. CDR3 amino acids: CASRDTGTGYYEQYF. The CDR3 DNA sequence: TGTGCCAGCAGAGACACCGGGACAGGGTACTACGAGCAGTACTTC.

This chain links TRBV10-2 with TRBJ1-1; maybe TRBD1 (5 bases). V lost 2 bases to trimming and J lost 4 bases, with 26 bases between them. The CDR3 is 19 residues long. The V gene's germline CDR1 is WSHSY and CDR2 SAAADI. The CDR3 is CASSETPGGWGKMATEAFF. The CDR3 DNA is TGCGCCAGCAGTGAGACCCCCGGGGGATGGGGCAAGATGGCCACTGAAGCTTTCTTT.

The chain combines TRBV11-2 with TRBJ2-7; the D is unclear. The CDR3 contains 13 residues. The ends were cut back, 4 bases at V and 3 bases at J, with 10 bases in the middle. Germline assignment: CDR1 SGHAT and CDR2 FQNNGV. As DNA, the CDR3 is TGTGCCAGCAGCTCCGACTGGATCTACGAGCAGTACTTC. It encodes CASSSDWIYEQYF.

The chain carries TRBV11-2 and TRBJ1-1; 10 nucleotides line up with TRBD1. The germline CDR1 and CDR2 sequences are SGHAT and FQNNGV. The CDR3 extends over 15 amino acids. The trim removed 2 bases at V and 5 bases at J, leaving 5 bases unmatched. DNA for the CDR3: TGTGCCAGCAGCTTACTAGACAGGGGGCAAACTGAAGCTTTCTTT. Its translation: CASSLLDRGQTEAFF.

Turning to this clone: The junction departs from germline at one end; a sequencing error may be responsible. The CDR3 DNA follows: TGCAGCGTGGAAGGGACAGGGGGCGGCGGCACTGAAGCTTTCTTT. It is translated as CSVEGTGGGGTEAFF. The rearrangement joins TRBV29-1 to TRBJ1-1; 12 nucleotides line up with TRBD1. This CDR3 comprises 15 residues. Germline CDR1 and CDR2: SQVTM and ANQGSEA. The full variable domain, its missing parts supplied by reference TRBV29-1 and TRBJ1-1, is SAVISQKPSRDICQRGTSLTIQCQVDSQVTMMFWYRQQPGQSLTLIATANQGSEATYESGFVIDKFPISRPNLTFSTLTVSNMSPEDSSIYLCSVEGTGGGGTEAFFGQGTRLTVV.

The V call is TRBV5-4, the J call TRBJ2-4, with 8 positions matching TRBD1. The CDR3 extends over 14 amino acids. V was clipped by 4 bases and J by 5 bases; unmatched bases: 5. Germline CDR1 SGHNT, CDR2 YYREEE (reference sequence). Here the CDR3 DNA reads TGTGCCAGCAGCCTAGGACAGGGTGAAAACATTCAGTACTTC. It translates to CASSLGQGENIQYF.

The rearrangement uses TRBV5-1 and TRBJ2-2; TRBD1 aligns across 9 bases. V dropped 1 base and J dropped 2; count of bases not matched to a gene: 0. The CDR3 contains 15 residues. Germline V CDR1 and CDR2: SGHRS, YFSETQ. The CDR3 DNA follows: TGCGCCAGCAGCTTGACAGGGGGCAACACCGGGGAGCTGTTTTTT. Translated, it gives CASSLTGGNTGELFF.

This sequence joins TRBV9 and TRBJ1-1, with D uncertain. Trimming removed 4 bases from V and 1 base from J, with 11 bases in between. The germline gives CDR1 SGDLS, CDR2 YYNGEE. This CDR3 has 14 amino acids. The CDR3 DNA sequence: TGTGCCAGCAGCCCACGGTTTGAGAACACTGAAGCTTTCTTT. Amino acid sequence: CASSPRFENTEAFF.

This clone turned up a few times. The genes are TRBV6-6 and TRBJ1-2, with D uncertain. Trimming shortened V by 7 bases and J by 4 bases, and 13 bases separated the two germline ends. Per the germline V gene, CDR1 is MNHNY and CDR2 is SVGAGI (reference sequence). The CDR3 has 13 residues. The CDR3 loop is CASTPEISYGYTF. CDR3 DNA: TGTGCCAGCACTCCTGAGATTTCCTATGGCTACACCTTC.

CDR3 DNA sequence: TGCAGCGCGGAGACAGGGGGGGGATCTGGGGCCAACGTCCTGACTTTC. It specifies CSAETGGGSGANVLTF. The chain links TRBV29-1 to TRBJ2-6; 9 bases match TRBD1. V lost 7 bases, J lost 1 base, and 8 bases stayed unmatched. The CDR3 covers 16 residues. CDR1 and CDR2 (germline): SQVTM, ANQGSEA.

The V call is TRBV5-6, the J call TRBJ1-2; the match to TRBD1 covers 7 bases. Germline CDR1 is SGHDT and CDR2 is YYEEEE. The V and J ends lost 4 bases and 4 bases, in that order; junction bases with no gene match: 4. CDR3 length: 13 amino acids. The chain's CDR3 is CASSPGQRYGYTF. DNA for the CDR3: TGTGCCAGCAGCCCGGGACAGCGCTATGGCTACACCTTC.